This T cell receptor (beta chain) was recovered during a study of memory CD4+ T cells and cytomegalovirus serostatus. This CDR3 spans 13 amino acids. Per the germline V gene, CDR1 is SNHLY and CDR2 is FYNNEI. V shed 9 bases and J shed 2 bases, with 14 bases lying between them. This table comes from immunoSEQ multiplex PCR, and its TCRdb copy is limited to in-frame clones, with some not included. This table holds about 61,000 clones, roughly four fifths found once. The sort gate was single viable CD3+CD4+CD8-CD45RO+ cells for memory CD4+ T cells. The clonotype was recovered from an adult in good health and CMV-seronegative. Sequencing was performed on memory CD4+ T cells from blood. V and J are TRBV2 and TRBJ2-7; D remains unclear. CDR3 in amino acids: CASRKDGTYEQYF. In DNA, the CDR3 is TGTGCCAGTAGAAAGGACGGTACCTACGAGCAGTACTTC.